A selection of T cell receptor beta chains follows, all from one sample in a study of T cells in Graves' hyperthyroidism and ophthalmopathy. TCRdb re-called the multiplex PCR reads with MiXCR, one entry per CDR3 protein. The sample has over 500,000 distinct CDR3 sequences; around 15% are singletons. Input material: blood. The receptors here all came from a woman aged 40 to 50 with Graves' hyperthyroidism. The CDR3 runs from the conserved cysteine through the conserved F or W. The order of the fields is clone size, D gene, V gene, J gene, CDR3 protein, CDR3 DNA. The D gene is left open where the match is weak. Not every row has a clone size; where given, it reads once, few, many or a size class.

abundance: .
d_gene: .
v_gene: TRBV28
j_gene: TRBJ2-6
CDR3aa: CASRPMSSGANVLTF
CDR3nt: TGTGCCAGCAGACCGATGAGCTCTGGGGCCAACGTCCTGACTTTC

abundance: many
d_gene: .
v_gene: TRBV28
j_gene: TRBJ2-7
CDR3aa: CASSLIHRVQSYEQYF
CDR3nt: TGTGCCAGCAGTTTGATCCACAGGGTGCAATCCTACGAGCAGTACTTC

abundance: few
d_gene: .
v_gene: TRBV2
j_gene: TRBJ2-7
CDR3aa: CASGYRQNEQYF
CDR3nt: TGTGCCAGCGGTTACAGGCAGAACGAGCAGTACTTC

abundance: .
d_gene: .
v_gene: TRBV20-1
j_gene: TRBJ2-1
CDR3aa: CSAYTGAPSSYNEQFF
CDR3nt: TGCAGTGCTTATACGGGGGCCCCCAGCTCCTACAATGAGCAGTTCTTC

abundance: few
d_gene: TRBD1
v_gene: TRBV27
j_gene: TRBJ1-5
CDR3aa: CASSPQGQGNQPQHF
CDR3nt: TGTGCCAGCAGCCCGCAAGGACAGGGGAATCAGCCCCAGCATTTT

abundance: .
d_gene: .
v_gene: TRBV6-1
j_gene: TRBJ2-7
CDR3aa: CASGAGWVGDEQYF
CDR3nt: TGTGCCAGCGGGGCAGGGTGGGTGGGGGACGAGCAGTACTTC

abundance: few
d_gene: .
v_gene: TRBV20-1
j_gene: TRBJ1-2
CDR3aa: CSASFQGSRYGYTF
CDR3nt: TGCAGTGCTAGTTTCCAGGGGAGCCGGTATGGCTACACCTTC

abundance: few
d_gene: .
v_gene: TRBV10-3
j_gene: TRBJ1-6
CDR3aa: CAISESTLRGIGDSPLHF
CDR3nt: TGTGCCATCAGTGAGTCGACATTGCGGGGGATAGGTGATTCACCCCTCCACTTT

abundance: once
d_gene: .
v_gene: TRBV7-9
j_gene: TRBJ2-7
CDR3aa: CASSAYRKDEQYF
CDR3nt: TGTGCCAGCAGCGCCTATCGAAAGGACGAGCAGTACTTC

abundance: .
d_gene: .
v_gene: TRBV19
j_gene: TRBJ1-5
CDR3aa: CASSMLPGRGNQPQHF
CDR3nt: TGTGCCAGTAGTATGCTTCCAGGGCGCGGCAATCAGCCCCAGCATTTT

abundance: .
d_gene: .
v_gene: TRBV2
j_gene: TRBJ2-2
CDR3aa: CASIFTTGELFF
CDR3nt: TGTGCCAGCATTTTCACGACCGGGGAGCTGTTTTTT

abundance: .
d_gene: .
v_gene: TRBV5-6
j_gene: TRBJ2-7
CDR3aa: CASNKFNEQYF
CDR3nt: TGTGCCAGCAACAAATTCAACGAGCAGTACTTC

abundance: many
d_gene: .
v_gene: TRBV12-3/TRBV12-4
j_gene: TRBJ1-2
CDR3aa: CASSSTAANYGYTF
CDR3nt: TGTGCCAGCAGTTCAACAGCTGCTAACTATGGCTACACCTTC

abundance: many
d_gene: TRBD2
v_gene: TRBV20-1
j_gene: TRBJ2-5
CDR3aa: CSARGGRAGETQYF
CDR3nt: TGCAGTGCTAGAGGCGGGAGGGCCGGGGAGACCCAGTACTTC

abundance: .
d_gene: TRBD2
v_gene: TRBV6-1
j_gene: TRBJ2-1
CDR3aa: CASSPETGKLAGVYNEQFF
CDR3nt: TGTGCCAGCAGTCCTGAGACAGGAAAACTAGCGGGGGTTTACAATGAGCAGTTCTTC

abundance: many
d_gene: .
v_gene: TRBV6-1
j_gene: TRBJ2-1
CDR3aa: CASSGEGFYNEQFF
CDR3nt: TGTGCCAGCAGTGGCGAGGGATTCTACAATGAGCAGTTCTTC

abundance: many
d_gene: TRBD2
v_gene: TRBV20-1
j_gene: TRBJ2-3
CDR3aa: CSGSPGTSGTDTQYF
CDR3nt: TGCAGTGGATCTCCCGGGACTAGCGGCACAGATACGCAGTATTTT

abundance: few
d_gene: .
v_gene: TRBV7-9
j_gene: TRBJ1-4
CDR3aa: CASSSPMDSTNEKLFF
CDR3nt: TGTGCCAGCAGCTCCCCGATGGACTCAACTAATGAAAAACTGTTTTTT

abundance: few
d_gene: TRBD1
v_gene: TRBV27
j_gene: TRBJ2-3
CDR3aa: CASSPRTGKGTDTQYF
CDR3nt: TGTGCCAGCAGTCCGAGGACAGGGAAGGGCACAGATACGCAGTATTTT

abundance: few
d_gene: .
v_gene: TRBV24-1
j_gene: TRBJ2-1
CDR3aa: CATSGLGGNEQFF
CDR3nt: TGTGCCACCAGTGGCCTAGGGGGTAATGAGCAGTTCTTC

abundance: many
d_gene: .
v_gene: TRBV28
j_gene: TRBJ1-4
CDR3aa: CASSSRTARSEKLFF
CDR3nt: TGTGCCAGCAGTTCTCGGACAGCAAGGAGTGAAAAACTGTTTTTT

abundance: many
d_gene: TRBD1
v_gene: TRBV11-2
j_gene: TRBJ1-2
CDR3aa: CASSSSGQHYGYTF
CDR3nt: TGTGCCAGCAGCTCTTCGGGACAGCACTATGGCTACACCTTC

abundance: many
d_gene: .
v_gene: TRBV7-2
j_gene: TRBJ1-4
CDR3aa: CASSIRVGEKLFF
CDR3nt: TGTGCCAGCAGCATCAGGGTTGGCGAAAAACTGTTTTTT

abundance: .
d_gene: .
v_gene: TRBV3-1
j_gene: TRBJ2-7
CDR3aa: CASSQAGAASEQYF
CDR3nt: TGTGCCAGCAGCCAAGCGGGGGCGGCTTCCGAGCAGTACTTC

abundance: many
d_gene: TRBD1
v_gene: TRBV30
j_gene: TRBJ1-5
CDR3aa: CAWSRTGVNQPQHF
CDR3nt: TGTGCCTGGAGTCGGACAGGCGTCAATCAGCCCCAGCATTTT

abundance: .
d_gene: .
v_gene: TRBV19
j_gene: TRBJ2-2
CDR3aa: CASSPGPPKALFF
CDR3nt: TGTGCCAGTAGTCCGGGACCCCCGAAAGCGCTGTTTTTT

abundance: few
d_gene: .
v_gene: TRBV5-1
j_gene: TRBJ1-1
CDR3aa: CASSPGGGQNTEAFF
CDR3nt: TGCGCCAGCAGCCCTGGAGGGGGGCAGAACACTGAAGCTTTCTTT

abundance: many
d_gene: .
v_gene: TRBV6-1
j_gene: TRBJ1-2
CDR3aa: CASSGRDTYGYTF
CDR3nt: TGTGCCAGCAGTGGCCGGGACACCTATGGCTACACCTTC

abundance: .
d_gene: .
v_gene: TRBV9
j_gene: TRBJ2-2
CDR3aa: CASSVGTVTGELFF
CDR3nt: TGTGCCAGCAGCGTCGGGACTGTGACCGGGGAGCTGTTTTTT

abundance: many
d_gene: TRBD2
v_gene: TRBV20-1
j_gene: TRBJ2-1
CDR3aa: CSATQLAGVPYNEQFF
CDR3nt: TGCAGTGCTACCCAACTAGCGGGAGTACCCTACAATGAGCAGTTCTTC

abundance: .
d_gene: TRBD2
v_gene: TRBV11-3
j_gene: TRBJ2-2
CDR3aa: CASSLRTSSRLAGELFF
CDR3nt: TGTGCCAGCAGCTTACGGACTAGCAGTCGATTGGCCGGGGAGCTGTTTTTT

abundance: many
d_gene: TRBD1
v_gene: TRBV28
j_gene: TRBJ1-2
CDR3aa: CASSRPTGVTYGYTF
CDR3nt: TGTGCCAGCAGCCGACCGACAGGGGTTACGTATGGCTACACCTTC

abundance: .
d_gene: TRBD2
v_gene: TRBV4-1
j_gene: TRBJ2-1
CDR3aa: CASSQDGGGFMSSYNEQFF
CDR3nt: TGCGCCAGCAGCCAAGATGGGGGAGGGTTTATGAGCTCCTACAATGAGCAGTTCTTC

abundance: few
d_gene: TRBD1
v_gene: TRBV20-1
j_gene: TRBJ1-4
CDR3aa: CSAGNQGQAFEKLFF
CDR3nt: TGCAGTGCTGGGAATCAGGGACAGGCGTTTGAAAAACTGTTTTTT

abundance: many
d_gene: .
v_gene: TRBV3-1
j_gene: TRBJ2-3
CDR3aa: CASSQGVRTPDTQYF
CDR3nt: TGTGCCAGCAGCCAAGGCGTCCGGACTCCAGATACGCAGTATTTT

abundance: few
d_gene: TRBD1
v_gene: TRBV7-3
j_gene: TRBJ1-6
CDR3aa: CASSSQGQGNSPLHF
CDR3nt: TGTGCCAGCAGCTCCCAGGGACAGGGGAATTCACCCCTCCACTTT

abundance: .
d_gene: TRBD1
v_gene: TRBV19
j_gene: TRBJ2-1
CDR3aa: CASSSPGQGISEQFF
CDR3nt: TGTGCCAGTAGTTCACCGGGACAGGGTATAAGTGAGCAGTTCTTC

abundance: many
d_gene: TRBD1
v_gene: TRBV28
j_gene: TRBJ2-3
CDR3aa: CASRGQGVNTDTQYF
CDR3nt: TGTGCCAGCAGGGGACAGGGGGTAAACACAGATACGCAGTATTTT

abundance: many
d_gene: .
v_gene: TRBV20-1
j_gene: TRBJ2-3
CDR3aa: CSARLEGTDTQYF
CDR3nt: TGCAGTGCCAGACTAGAGGGCACAGATACGCAGTATTTT

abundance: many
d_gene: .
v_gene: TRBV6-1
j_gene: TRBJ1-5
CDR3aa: CASSDRWAGNQPQHF
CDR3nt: TGTGCCAGCAGTGATCGCTGGGCCGGCAATCAGCCCCAGCATTTT

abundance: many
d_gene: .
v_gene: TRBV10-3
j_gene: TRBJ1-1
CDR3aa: CAISDLGMNTEAFF
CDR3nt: TGTGCCATCAGTGATCTGGGGATGAACACTGAAGCTTTCTTT

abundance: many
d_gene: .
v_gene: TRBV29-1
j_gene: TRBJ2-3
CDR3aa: CSAGDFTDTQYF
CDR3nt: TGCAGCGCTGGGGACTTCACAGATACGCAGTATTTT

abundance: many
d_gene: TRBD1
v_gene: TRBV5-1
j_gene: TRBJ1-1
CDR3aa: CASSLVGGRQGDTEAFF
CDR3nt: TGCGCCAGCAGCTTGGTAGGGGGCCGACAGGGCGACACTGAAGCTTTCTTT

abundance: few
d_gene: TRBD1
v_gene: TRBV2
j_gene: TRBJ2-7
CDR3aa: CASSSDRASHEQYF
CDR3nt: TGTGCCAGCAGCTCGGACAGGGCCTCCCACGAGCAGTACTTC

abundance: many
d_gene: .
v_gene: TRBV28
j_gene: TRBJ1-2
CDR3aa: CASSLYQGEGYGYTF
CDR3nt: TGTGCCAGCAGTTTATACCAAGGCGAGGGATATGGCTACACCTTC

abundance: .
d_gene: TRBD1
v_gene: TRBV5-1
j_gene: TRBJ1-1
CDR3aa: CASSQPGQGGVLNTEAFF
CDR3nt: TGCGCCAGCAGCCAGCCCGGACAGGGAGGAGTATTGAACACTGAAGCTTTCTTT

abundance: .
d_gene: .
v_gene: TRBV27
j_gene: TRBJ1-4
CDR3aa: CASSRGTAANEKLFF
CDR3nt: TGTGCCAGCAGCCGTGGGACTGCGGCTAATGAAAAACTGTTTTTT

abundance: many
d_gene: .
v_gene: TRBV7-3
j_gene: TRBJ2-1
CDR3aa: CASSSTRVQGSYNEQFF
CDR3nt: TGTGCCAGCAGCTCTACACGCGTGCAGGGTTCTTACAATGAGCAGTTCTTC

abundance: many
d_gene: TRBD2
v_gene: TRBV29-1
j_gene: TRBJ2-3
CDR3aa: CSVSGGAGGTTDTQYF
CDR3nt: TGCAGCGTGTCCGGGGGGGCGGGAGGTACCACAGATACGCAGTATTTT

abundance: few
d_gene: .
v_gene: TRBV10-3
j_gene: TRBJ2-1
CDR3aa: CAISESPNNEQFF
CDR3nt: TGTGCCATCAGTGAGTCGCCGAACAATGAGCAGTTCTTC

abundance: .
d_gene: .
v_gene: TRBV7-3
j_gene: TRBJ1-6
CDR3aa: CASSLNTGTYSPLHF
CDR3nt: TGTGCCAGCAGCTTAAATACAGGGACTTATTCACCCCTCCACTTT

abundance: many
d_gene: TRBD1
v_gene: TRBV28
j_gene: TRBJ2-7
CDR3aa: CASSGAGGIGRTYEQYF
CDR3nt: TGTGCCAGCAGCGGGGCAGGGGGCATCGGGAGAACCTACGAGCAGTACTTC

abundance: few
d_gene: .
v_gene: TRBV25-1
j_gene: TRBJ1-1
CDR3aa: CASSEWGDRRTEAFF
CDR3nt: TGTGCCAGCAGTGAGTGGGGGGACCGTAGGACTGAAGCTTTCTTT

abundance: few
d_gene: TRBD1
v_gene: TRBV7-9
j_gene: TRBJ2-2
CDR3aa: CASSLVVGQGSTGELFF
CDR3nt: TGTGCCAGCAGCTTAGTAGTCGGACAGGGGAGCACCGGGGAGCTGTTTTTT

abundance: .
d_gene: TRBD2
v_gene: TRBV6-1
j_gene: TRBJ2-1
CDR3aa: CASSFSGTSFLHEQFF
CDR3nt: TGTGCCAGCAGTTTCAGCGGGACTAGTTTTTTGCATGAGCAGTTCTTC

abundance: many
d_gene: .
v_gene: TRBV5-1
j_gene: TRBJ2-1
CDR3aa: CASSLGPSSSYNEQFF
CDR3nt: TGCGCCAGCAGCTTGGGACCTAGCAGCTCCTACAATGAGCAGTTCTTC

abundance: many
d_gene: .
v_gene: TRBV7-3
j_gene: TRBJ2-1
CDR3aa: CASSSYGEQFF
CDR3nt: TGTGCCAGCAGCTCCTACGGGGAGCAGTTCTTC

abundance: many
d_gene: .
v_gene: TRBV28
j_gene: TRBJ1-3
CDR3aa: CASSREGGSGNTIYF
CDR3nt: TGTGCCAGCTCACGAGAGGGGGGATCTGGAAACACCATATATTTT

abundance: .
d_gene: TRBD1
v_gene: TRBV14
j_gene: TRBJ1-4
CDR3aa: CASSRQGGSEKLFF
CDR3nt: TGTGCCAGCAGCAGACAGGGAGGATCAGAAAAACTGTTTTTT

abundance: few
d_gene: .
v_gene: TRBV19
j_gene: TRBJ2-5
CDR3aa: CASSRTRFLETQYF
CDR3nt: TGTGCCAGTAGCCGCACGAGGTTCCTAGAGACCCAGTACTTC